The sequence of this TCR beta chain was determined in a study of OX40 agonist ivuxolimab in advanced cancers. Overall study: Checkpoint inhibitors had been given previously to around 38% of patients.

Blood specimens came from baseline, cycle 4 day 1, and cycle 7 day 1. This CDR3 is 16 amino acids long. The V gene lost 0 bases and the J gene lost 4 bases, with 13 bases spanning the gap. Germline assignment: CDR1 LGHNA and CDR2 YSLEER. Here immunoSEQ multiplex PCR was the method, and the copy in TCRdb shows in-frame clones only, minus some. The sample has approximately 53,000 clones; roughly 91% are singletons. The chain joins TRBV4-3 to TRBJ2-1; tentatively, D is TRBD2 (5 bases). The origin of this receptor is an adult with an advanced solid tumor such as melanoma, head and neck, liver or kidney cancer. The sample in question was CD4+ or CD8+ T cells sorted from blood, obtained in a trial of the OX40 agonist ivuxolimab. In DNA, the CDR3 is TGCGCCAGCAGCCAAGAGAGGGTAGCCCGGTACAATGAGCAGTTCTTC. Protein product: CASSQERVARYNEQFF.